This is a list of T cell receptor beta chains from one sample in a study of blood T cell repertoires in COVID-19. The protocol was immunoSEQ multiplex PCR, while the TCRdb copy is restricted to in-frame clones and leaves out a portion. The top ten clones hold approximately 9% of a sample with about 210,000 clones, around 81% of them seen once. The sequencing input was PBMCs or T cells enriched from blood (not recorded which). Receptors originate from a woman in her fifties or sixties with acute COVID-19. Both conserved end residues are part of each CDR3. The D gene is left open where the match is weak. Size values are once, few and many counts, or a class for expanded clones, and some rows have none.

j_call | clone_size | v_call | cdr3_length | d_call | cdr3_nt | cdr3_aa
TRBJ2-1 | NA | TRBV29-1 | 13 | TRBD1 | TGCAGCGGTGACCGGACAGGGAGCGGTGAGCAGTTCTTC | CSGDRTGSGEQFF
TRBJ1-2 | NA | TRBV19 | 14 | NA | TGTGCCAGTAGTATTTGGGGAGGGGATATGGGCTACACCTTC | CASSIWGGDMGYTF
TRBJ2-3 | few | TRBV6-4 | 14 | TRBD1 | TGTGCCAGCAGTCCGGGACAGAACACAGATACGCAGTATTTT | CASSPGQNTDTQYF
TRBJ1-1 | NA | TRBV6-2/TRBV6-3 | 16 | TRBD1 | TGTGCCAGCAGTTACTCAAGGGGACAGGGGGCCACTGAAGCTTTCTTT | CASSYSRGQGATEAFF
TRBJ2-3 | NA | TRBV5-1 | 16 | NA | TGCGCCAGCAGCTTGGCAGGCAGGGCCCACACAGATACGCAGTATTTT | CASSLAGRAHTDTQYF
TRBJ2-1 | NA | TRBV9 | 17 | TRBD2 | TGTGCCAGCAGCGTGAGTCCCTGGACTAGCGGCGACAATGAGCAGTTCTTC | CASSVSPWTSGDNEQFF
TRBJ1-6 | NA | TRBV4-1 | 17 | NA | TGCGCCAGCAGCCAAGGCCGTGTTATGTACAGGAATTCACCCCTCCACTTT | CASSQGRVMYRNSPLHF
TRBJ2-2 | NA | TRBV3-1/TRBV3-2 | 16 | TRBD2 | TGTGCCAGCAGCCAAGGACCGGGAGGGAGGACCGGGGAGCTGTTTTTT | CASSQGPGGRTGELFF
TRBJ1-5 | many | TRBV2 | 15 | NA | TGTGCCAGCAAAGACAGTAGGTTGGGTTTCAGTCCCCAGCATTTT | CASKDSRLGFSPQHF
TRBJ1-6 | once | TRBV5-4 | 15 | NA | TGTGCCAGCAGTTTACAGGGTTCCTATAATTCACCCCTCCACTTT | CASSLQGSYNSPLHF
TRBJ2-3 | NA | TRBV11-2 | 14 | NA | TGTGCCAGCAGCTTAGTAGCGGCGCAGTTGACGCAGTATTTT | CASSLVAAQLTQYF
TRBJ1-2 | NA | TRBV7-2 | 13 | NA | TGTGCCAGCAGCTTACAGGGCGGCTATGGCTACACCTTC | CASSLQGGYGYTF
TRBJ2-1 | NA | TRBV19 | 12 | NA | TGTGCCAGTATGCGGGGAAATACAGAGCAGTTCTTC | CASMRGNTEQFF
TRBJ2-2 | NA | TRBV28 | 12 | NA | TGTGCCAGCAGTTTGAGAACCGGGGAGCTGTTTTTT | CASSLRTGELFF
TRBJ1-1 | NA | TRBV14 | 14 | NA | TGTGCCAGCAGCCAAGATCTAACGGTCTCTGAAGCTTTCTTT | CASSQDLTVSEAFF
TRBJ2-3 | NA | TRBV24-1 | 13 | NA | TGTGCCACCACTACCGGGGTGAAGGATACGCAGTATTTT | CATTTGVKDTQYF
TRBJ1-4 | NA | TRBV5-1 | 14 | TRBD1 | TGCGCCAGCAGCCAAGACAGGGGGCATGAAAAACTGTTTTTT | CASSQDRGHEKLFF
TRBJ2-1 | NA | TRBV5-1 | 13 | TRBD1 | TGCGCCAGTACTAAGACAGGGTCAAATGAGCAGTTCTTC | CASTKTGSNEQFF
TRBJ2-7 | NA | TRBV19 | 18 | TRBD2 | TGTGCCAGTAGTGAAGGACTAGCGGGAGTTTCACGTACCTACGAGCAGTACTTC | CASSEGLAGVSRTYEQYF
TRBJ2-3 | NA | TRBV2 | 18 | NA | TGTGCCAGCAGTGAAGCGCGAGGGGCGGGGATGGGGGCAGATACGCAGTATTTT | CASSEARGAGMGADTQYF
TRBJ2-3 | NA | TRBV5-1 | 15 | NA | TGCGCCAGCAGCTTGGCCTGGGGGGACACAGATACGCAGTATTTT | CASSLAWGDTDTQYF
TRBJ2-7 | once | TRBV7-6 | 17 | TRBD2 | TGTGCCAGCAGCTTAGTTTTAGCGGGAGGGCCTCTCCACGAGCAGTACTTC | CASSLVLAGGPLHEQYF
TRBJ2-3 | NA | TRBV29-1 | 19 | NA | TGCAGCGTTATTCCGGTGATAGGCGCGCGGCGGGGTGACACAGATACGCAGTATTTT | CSVIPVIGARRGDTDTQYF
TRBJ1-2 | NA | TRBV6-2/TRBV6-3 | 16 | TRBD1 | TGTGCCAGCAGCCCTTCGGGACAGGGGACATACTATGGCTACACCTTC | CASSPSGQGTYYGYTF
TRBJ2-5 | few | TRBV5-1 | 12 | NA | TGCGCCAGCAGCTCACCCGGAGAGACCCAGTACTTC | CASSSPGETQYF
TRBJ1-1 | few | TRBV6-5 | 13 | NA | TGTGCCAGCAGGTCCAGGGGGAACACTGAAGCTTTCTTT | CASRSRGNTEAFF
TRBJ2-1 | NA | TRBV4-2 | 13 | NA | TGTGCCAGCAGCCAAGATAGCGTCGATGAGCAGTTCTTC | CASSQDSVDEQFF
TRBJ1-5 | NA | TRBV19 | 12 | TRBD1 | TGTGCCAGTAGGACAGGGAGTCAGCCCCAGCATTTT | CASRTGSQPQHF
TRBJ2-1 | NA | TRBV7-9 | 15 | TRBD2 | TGTGCCAGCAGCCCAGTGGGGGGGGGCTACAATGAGCAGTTCTTC | CASSPVGGGYNEQFF
TRBJ2-1 | NA | TRBV19 | 13 | TRBD2 | TGTGCCAGTAGGGGACTAGACTACAATGAGCAGTTCTTC | CASRGLDYNEQFF
TRBJ2-7 | NA | TRBV28 | 12 | NA | TGTGCCAGCAGTACAGAACCCTACGAGCAGTACTTC | CASSTEPYEQYF
TRBJ1-2 | NA | TRBV28 | 12 | NA | TGTGCCAGCAGCTTGGGAGATTATGGCTACACCTTC | CASSLGDYGYTF